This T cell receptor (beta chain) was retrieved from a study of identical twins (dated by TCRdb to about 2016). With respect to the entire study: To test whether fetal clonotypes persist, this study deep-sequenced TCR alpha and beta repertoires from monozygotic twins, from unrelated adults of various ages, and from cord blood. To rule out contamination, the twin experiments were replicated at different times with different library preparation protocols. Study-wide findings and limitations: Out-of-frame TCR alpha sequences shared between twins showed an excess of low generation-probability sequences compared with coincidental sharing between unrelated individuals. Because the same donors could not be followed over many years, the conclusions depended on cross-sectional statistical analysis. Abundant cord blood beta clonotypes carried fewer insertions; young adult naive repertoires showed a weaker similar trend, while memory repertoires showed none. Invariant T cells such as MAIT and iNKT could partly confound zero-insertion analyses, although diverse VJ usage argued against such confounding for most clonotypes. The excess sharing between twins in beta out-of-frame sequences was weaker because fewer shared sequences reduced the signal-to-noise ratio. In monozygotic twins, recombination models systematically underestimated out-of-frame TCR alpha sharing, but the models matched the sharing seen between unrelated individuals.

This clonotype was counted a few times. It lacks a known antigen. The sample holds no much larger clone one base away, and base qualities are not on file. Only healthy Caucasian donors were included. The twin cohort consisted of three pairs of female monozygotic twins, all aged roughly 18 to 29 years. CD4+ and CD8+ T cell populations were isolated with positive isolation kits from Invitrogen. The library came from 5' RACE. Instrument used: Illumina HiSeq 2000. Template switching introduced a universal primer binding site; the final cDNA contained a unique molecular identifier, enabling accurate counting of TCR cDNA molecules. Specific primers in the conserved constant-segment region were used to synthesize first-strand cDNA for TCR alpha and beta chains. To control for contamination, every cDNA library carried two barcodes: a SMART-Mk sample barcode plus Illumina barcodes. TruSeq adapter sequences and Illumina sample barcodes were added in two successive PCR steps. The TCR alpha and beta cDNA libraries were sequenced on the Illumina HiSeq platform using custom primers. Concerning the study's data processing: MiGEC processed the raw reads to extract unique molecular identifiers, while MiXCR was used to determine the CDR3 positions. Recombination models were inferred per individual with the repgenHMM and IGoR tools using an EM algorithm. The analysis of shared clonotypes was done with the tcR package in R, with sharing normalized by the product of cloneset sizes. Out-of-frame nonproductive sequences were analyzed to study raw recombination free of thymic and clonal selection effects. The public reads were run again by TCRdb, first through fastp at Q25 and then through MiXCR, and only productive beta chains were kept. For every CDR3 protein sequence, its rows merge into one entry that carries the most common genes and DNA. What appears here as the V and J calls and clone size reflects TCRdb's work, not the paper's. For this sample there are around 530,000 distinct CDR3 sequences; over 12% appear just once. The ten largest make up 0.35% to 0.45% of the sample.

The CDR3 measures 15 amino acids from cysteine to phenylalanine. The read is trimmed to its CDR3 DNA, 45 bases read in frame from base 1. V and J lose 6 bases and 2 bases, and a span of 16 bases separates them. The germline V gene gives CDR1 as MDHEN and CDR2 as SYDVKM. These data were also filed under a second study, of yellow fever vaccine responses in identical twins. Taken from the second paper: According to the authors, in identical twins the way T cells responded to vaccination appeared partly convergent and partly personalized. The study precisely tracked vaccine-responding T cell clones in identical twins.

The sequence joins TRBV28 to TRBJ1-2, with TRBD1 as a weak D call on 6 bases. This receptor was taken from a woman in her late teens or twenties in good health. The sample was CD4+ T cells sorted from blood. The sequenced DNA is TGTGCCAGCAGCCTCACCCGGGACAAGAACTATGGCTACACCTTC. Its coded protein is CASSLTRDKNYGYTF.